This TCR beta chain was identified in a study of cytomegalovirus exposure and HLA in healthy donors (dated by TCRdb to about 2017). In the study overall: According to an earlier analysis of a few hundred of the donors, 150 million to 200 million T cells yielded over 100 million unique TCR beta sequences and 276 Gb of sequence data. Besides the first cohort of approximately 710 subjects, a separate validation cohort made up of over 95 different subjects was used. An early release covering just under 650 HLA-typed donors comprised approximately 290 gigabases of sequencing data and tens of millions of unique TCR sequences. On average, roughly 240,000 unique TCR beta nucleotide sequences were sequenced per donor among a few hundred genotyped donors of the cohort, with 15% to 20% of those sequences being non-productive. The study was designed to test whether signatures of past pathogen exposure could be identified by cataloging public T cell receptors. In a later genetic analysis, genome-wide SNP genotypes for about 65% of the 666 donors were used, and that subset was treated as a discovery cohort. To study patterns of TCR occurrence, a later analysis re-analyzed previously published TCR beta repertoires from around 670 donors and added high-resolution HLA genotyping. The later analysis used no new phenotypic data to find candidate immune exposures, relying instead on TCR beta sequences and their occurrence across donors. In an earlier analysis of roughly 540 of the donors, high-throughput TCR beta sequencing was used to judge whether each TCR beta V gene segment behaved as functional or pseudogenic. All discovery cohort repertoires had been generated on a single sequencing platform. HLA typing included class I and class II loci at four-digit resolution. The study profiled the T cell repertoires of approximately 700 subjects by immunosequencing and related them to cytomegalovirus serostatus. The study combined high-throughput TCR immunosequencing, statistical association of individual TCRs with disease status, and machine learning to predict cytomegalovirus infection status. Among the roughly 430 genotyped donors, approximately 76% belonged to the genetic ancestry cluster associated with self-reported Caucasian donors. Donor age, sex, ethnicity and CMV serostatus were compiled alongside the repertoire data. Because of strong linkage in the cohort, roughly five DR-DQ haplotypes were treated as single units for association and clustering. Typing coverage differed by locus: A, B, C, DRB1 and DQB1 were typed in roughly 629-630 donors, DQA1 in about 550, DPA1 in 600 to 610, and DPB1 in just under 490.

Libraries came from the immunoSEQ multiplex PCR assay. For the multiplex PCR, a mixture combining 60 forward primers for TCR Vbeta segments and 13 reverse primers for TCR Jbeta segments was used. The CDR3 region of rearranged TCR beta genes was amplified from genomic DNA with a multiplex PCR assay. The amplified TCR beta libraries were sequenced on the Illumina HiSeq System as 87-base-pair reads. As for how the authors treated the data: A later analysis tallied tens of millions of unique TCR beta chains across the 650 to 750 repertoires, and around 9.9 million of those chains were shared by two or more donors. Raw reads were error-corrected and collapsed into unique sequences with a nearest-neighbor algorithm that merged closely related sequences to remove PCR and sequencing errors. V, D and J gene segments were assigned by aligning CDR3 sequences to IMGT reference sequences. Each retained sequence needed at least a six-nucleotide match to both a V gene segment and a J gene segment. A rearrangement was called productive if the CDR3 had no stop codons and remained in frame with V and J, and every other rearrangement was called non-productive. Following IMGT convention, CDR3 was defined as the stretch from the second conserved V-encoded cysteine to the conserved J-encoded phenylalanine. The earlier analysis of 587 of the donors excluded any sequence lacking an unambiguous match to a single V gene segment. An earlier analysis of 587 of the donors classified V segments as functional when productive rearrangements were above 56.7% and as segregating when the standard deviation between donors was above 5%. A statistical classification framework was built for diagnosing cytomegalovirus status from the catalog of TCR beta chain sequences. V and J gene assignment, in a later analysis, came from comparing TCR nucleotide sequences with IMGT/GENE-DB human TR gene sequences. In a later analysis, CDR3 sequences and most-parsimonious VDJ recombination scenarios were assigned using the TCRdist pipeline. In a later analysis, each TCR beta chain was defined by its CDR3 amino acid sequence together with its V-gene family, and reads lacking a unique V-gene family were excluded. As a way to deal with suspected cross-contamination and a sequencing artifact, a later analysis dropped 640 or so nucleotide sequences that were highly shared and had low generation probability. A later analysis calculated a clonal expansion index for each public chain from normalized within-repertoire ranks of inferred template counts. In a later analysis, generation probabilities were computed using a VDJ recombination model fitted to out-of-frame rearrangements, and the results were checked against IGoR. Hypergeometric tests were used in a later analysis to score TCR-TCR, TCR-HLA and TCR-CMV co-occurrence, with a repertoire-size bias correction applied to the TCR pairs. A later analysis estimated false discovery rates by permuting HLA or CMV assignments 20 times. In a later analysis, co-occurring TCRs were grouped with DBSCAN, and TCRdist sequence similarity was added when clustering was performed within HLA-allele-positive subsets. Repertoires with fewer than 30,000 or more than 120,000 public chains were left out of co-occurrence clustering, as were about 5 repertoires with anomalous nucleotide sharing. TCRdb took this table from immuneACCESS and kept in-frame rearrangements with V and J called. Such tables lack part of the clones; where checked against another copy, unresolved V genes explain under half of the gap, and the rest is unexplained. From that table come the V and J calls and clone size; the DNA was used to work out D and trimming. Counted in this sample were approximately 90,000 clones; about 7.6% of them appeared once. Under 3% of the sample comes from the top ten.

The cohort consisted of 666 healthy bone marrow donors. All cohort members were sampled while nominally healthy, although unrecorded immune exposures were likely present. The donor was CMV seronegative and was included in the group of hundreds of seronegative cohort members. A peripheral blood sample was provided by each donor, and peripheral blood mononuclear cells were used for TCR beta sequencing. The Qiagen DNeasy Blood Extraction Kit was used to extract genomic DNA from the blood cell samples. From the cysteine through the phenylalanine, the CDR3 covers 16 amino acids. Kept here is only the CDR3 DNA, which spans 48 bases and is read in frame from base 1. V sheds 5 bases and J sheds 9 bases, leaving 24 bases between their ends. CDR1 and CDR2 (SGHAT, FQNNGV) derive from the germline V gene. The table lists this clone with a few counts. This clone's antigen is unknown. Qualities for individual bases were not recorded, and no much larger clone is one base off. Other DNA sequences in this sample translate to the same CDR3.

General findings and caveats noted by the study authors: In an earlier analysis of 450 to 750 of the donors, most TCR beta V segments appeared in productive rearrangements about 87% or about 30% of the time, broadly matching IMGT annotations. In a later analysis, several top co-occurrence clusters were reported to appear linked to parvovirus B19, influenza, CMV and Epstein-Barr virus. According to a later genetic analysis, donors in an Asian-associated ancestry cluster had fewer N-insertions in productive TCRs than the approximately 610-donor mean. The only immune exposure information available for the cohort was CMV serostatus. HLA typing was unavailable for some donors at each locus, so association tests used only the typed subset. A later analysis found that HLA-associated TCR beta chains were more clonally expanded and had lower generation probabilities than equally common non-associated chains. While some public TCRs were present in many individuals, most TCR sequences turned up only very rarely across donors. A later analysis associated approximately 17,000 TCR beta sequences with specific HLA alleles at a false discovery rate of 0.05. Because counts were too low, under 20 rarely observed V segments, including chromosome 9 orphons, were left out of the earlier analysis of several hundred of the donors. A further reported finding was that TCR beta sequences accurately predicted the HLA-A and HLA-B alleles for most subjects in the first cohort. In both the original and validation cohorts, the classifier was reported to diagnose cytomegalovirus status with high specificity and sensitivity. When HLA alleles, especially DR and DQ, strongly co-occurred, attributing TCR associations to individual alleles was difficult. In the study, around 150 TCR beta chains were listed as associated with cytomegalovirus. In a later analysis, TCR association rates were found to vary across HLA loci, with the most associated TCRs seen for DRB1 alleles and the fewest for HLA-C alleles. In a later analysis, most CMV-associated TCR beta chains were found to appear HLA-restricted, with HLA associations seemingly driven largely by CMV exposure. In this cohort, only TCR beta chains were sequenced, and detectable features were limited by the absence of alpha or paired-chain data. A cluster of highly shared sequence variants was judged likely to be a technical artifact of the sequencing pipeline. A few of the identified cytomegalovirus-associated TCR beta chains were confirmed in vitro to be specific for cytomegalovirus antigens. Linkage disequilibrium might explain the correlated functional status among segregating V segments, but an unknown experimental factor could not be excluded. A later genetic analysis associated a missense DCLRE1C variant with V-gene and J-gene trimming of TCR beta chains, and an independent cohort replicated the association. The presence/absence analyses assumed that sequencing depth was roughly uniform across donors, and that assumption may not be true. The authors suggested that the approach could potentially be generalized to other disease states and immunological phenotypes. Because the 87-base-pair reads could not distinguish some IMGT-functional V segments, including TRBV6-2 and TRBV6-3, those segments were excluded.

Sequencing used PBMCs. Rearrangement joined TRBV11-2 to TRBJ2-3; possibly the D gene is TRBD2, per 6 matching bases. The receptor was derived from a man over 45 in good health and CMV-seronegative. The DNA reads TGTGCCAGCAGCCAAGGGGTCGGGGACTCCCGAAGCACGCAGTATTTT. It encodes CASSQGVGDSRSTQYF.